In its sample, the clone carrying this T cell receptor (beta chain) is medium-sized. The target antigen is unknown. TCRdb ran MiXCR on the 5' RACE reads and lists one entry per CDR3 protein. This sample has some 2,000 distinct CDR3 sequences, with 14% to 15% found just once. The source of the sample is a study of spatial heterogeneity in lung cancer. This CDR3 is built from 10 residues. Germline assignment: CDR1 DFQATT and CDR2 SNEGSKA (reference sequence). V was clipped by 0 bases and J by 10 bases, with 6 bases between them. Study-level points and caveats: For expanded intratumoral alpha and beta TCRs, counts tracked tumor mutation counts.

Time point specified: sample taken at primary tumor resection. The sequence was obtained from a male donor with early-stage non-small cell lung cancer. The chain joins TRBV20-1 to TRBJ2-5, with D hard to call. Specimen: lung tumor tissue, collected at surgery. CDR3 DNA sequence: TGCAGTGCTAGAGAATGGGACCAGTACTTC. Protein product: CSAREWDQYF.